This TCR beta chain was found in a study of blood T cells in healthy people across ages. Notes on the study in general: While age rose, TCR beta diversity per million T cells dropped in a roughly linear way. Naive CD4+ cell counts and diversity both ran higher in long-lived than in aged donors.

The CDR3 totals 14 residues. In germline, CDR1 is KGHSH, CDR2 LQKENI. Trimming shortened V by 4 bases and J by 1 base, and 10 bases separated the two germline ends. Together with a sample-barcoded 5' primer, a J-beta primer mix was included in a second PCR lasting about 7 to 11 cycles. TCRdb redid the calling of the 5' RACE reads with MiXCR, one entry per CDR3 protein. The table shows hundreds of thousands of distinct CDR3 sequences, with 45% to 50% occurring only once. Note on this clonotype: The antigen is unknown.

Collection of 7.5 to 10 milliliters of peripheral blood was performed for each donor. Sequencing was done on a sample of blood. The chain combines TRBV18 with TRBJ2-5; D is possibly TRBD1 or TRBD2 (5 bases each). This receptor was identified in a woman aged 55-70 years in good health. CDR3 nucleotide sequence: TGTGCCAGCTCACAAGGGACGGGCCAAGAGACCCAGTACTTC. It encodes CASSQGTGQETQYF.